These 28 T cell receptor beta chains originate from one sample sequenced in a study of blood T cell repertoires in COVID-19. TCRdb keeps only in-frame clones here, not all; method: immunoSEQ multiplex PCR. The sample records around 240,000 clones, approximately 80% being singletons. The source material was peripheral blood. The receptors originated from an elderly woman with acute or convalescent COVID-19.

CDR3 residues: CASSLPLASLGGEQFF. CDR3 nucleotides: TGTGCCAGCAGCTTGCCCCTAGCGTCCCTAGGTGGTGAGCAGTTCTTC. The chain recombines TRBV5-4 with TRBJ2-1, with D possibly matching TRBD2 (6 bases). The length of the CDR3 is 16 residues. Trimming left V 1 base short and J 9 bases short, with 20 bases between. Germline V gives CDR1 SGHNT, CDR2 YYREEE (reference sequence).

The chain combines TRBV12-5 with TRBJ2-1; D possibly corresponds to TRBD1 (6 bases). V was trimmed by 4 bases and J by 7 bases, leaving 14 bases between them. The CDR3 runs 14 residues. CDR1 and CDR2 (germline): LGHNT, FRNRAP. CDR3 amino acids: CASGSMTRGNEQFF. The DNA of the CDR3 is TGTGCTAGTGGTTCGATGACCAGGGGAAATGAGCAGTTCTTC.

The gene calls are TRBV9 and TRBJ1-2, with D unresolved. V dropped 0 bases and J dropped 2 bases, with 11 bases sitting between them. The CDR3 is 15 amino acids. Per germline, CDR1 SGDLS and CDR2 YYNGEE. Written as DNA, the CDR3 is TGTGCCAGCAGCGTAGCCCTCGACACCAACTATGGCTACACCTTC. Its translation is CASSVALDTNYGYTF. Full variable domain (remainder filled in from reference TRBV9 and TRBJ1-2): DSGVTQTPKHLITATGQRVTLRCSPRSGDLSVYWYQQSLDQGLQFLIQYYNGEERAKGNILERFSAQQFPDLHSELNLSSLELGDSALYFCASSVALDTNYGYTFGSGTRLTVV.

This clone was detected only once. This CDR3 is also generated by other DNA sequences in the sample. The chain is built from TRBV9 and TRBJ1-5, with TRBD1 matching 8 bases. The germline V gene has CDR1 SGDLS and CDR2 YYNGEE. The junction had 1 base not matched to a gene; V was cut back by 3 bases and J by 2 bases. The CDR3 runs 14 residues. The CDR3: CASSATGGNQPQHF. CDR3 sequence (DNA): TGTGCCAGCAGCGCGACAGGGGGCAATCAGCCCCAGCATTTT.

The count of this clone is one. This rearrangement joins TRBV5-6 to TRBJ2-2, with D hard to call. The CDR3 contains 16 residues. V dropped 0 bases and J dropped 0 bases, with 9 bases sitting between them. Germline V gene sequence: CDR1 SGHDT, CDR2 YYEEEE. The CDR3 DNA reads as TGTGCCAGCAGCTTGGCCAGAACCACGAACACCGGGGAGCTGTTTTTT. Its translation: CASSLARTTNTGELFF. Full variable domain (remainder filled in from reference TRBV5-6 and TRBJ2-2): DAGVTQSPTHLIKTRGQQVTLRCSPKSGHDTVSWYQQALGQGPQFIFQYYEEEERQRGNFPDRFSGHQFPNYSSELNVNALLLGDSALYLCASSLARTTNTGELFFGEGSRLTVL.

The V and J genes are TRBV27 and TRBJ2-5; 7 positions match TRBD1. The CDR3 extends over 16 amino acids. Germline V gene data show CDR1 as MNHEY and CDR2 as SMNVEV (reference sequence). V shed 7 bases, J shed 5 bases, and the junction held 16 bases outside the gene matches. CDR3: CASTYGPTGAQETQYF. In nucleotides, the CDR3 is TGTGCCAGCACCTATGGGCCTACAGGGGCGCAGGAGACCCAGTACTTC.

The V and J genes are TRBV19 and TRBJ1-1; 7 bases are a match to TRBD1. Germline V lookup: CDR1 LNHDA, CDR2 SQIVND (reference sequence). The J segment lost 3 bases and the V segment lost 3 bases, leaving 1 base of the junction unmatched. This CDR3 has 13 amino acids. DNA of the CDR3: TGTGCCAGTAGTATGGGACAGCACACTGAAGCTTTCTTT. Translation: CASSMGQHTEAFF. The complete variable domain, with remaining parts taken from reference TRBV19 and TRBJ1-1, reads DGGITQSPKYLFRKEGQNVTLSCEQNLNHDAMYWYRQDPGQGLRLIYYSQIVNDFQKGDIAEGYSVSREKKESFPLTVTSAQKNPTAFYLCASSMGQHTEAFFGQGTRLTVV.

The rearrangement joins TRBV18 to TRBJ1-1; TRBD1 aligns across 11 bases. Germline loops: CDR1 KGHSH, CDR2 LQKENI. J gave up 5 bases and V 3 bases, and 2 bases lay outside the gene matches. CDR3 length equals 14 residues. The CDR3 spells CASSPGQGETEAFF. The CDR3 coding sequence is TGTGCCAGCTCACCGGGACAGGGGGAAACTGAAGCTTTCTTT.

This rearrangement joins TRBV11-3 to TRBJ2-2; 14 nucleotides agree with TRBD2. The CDR3 spans 16 residues. After removal of 5 bases from V and 6 bases from J, the junction contained 5 bases not matched to a gene. Germline V lookup: CDR1 SGHNT, CDR2 YENEEA. In DNA form, the CDR3 reads TGTGCCAGCAGCGGGGGACTAGCGGGAGTTGCCGGGGAGCTGTTTTTT. Encoded protein: CASSGGLAGVAGELFF. The full variable domain, in which reference TRBV11-3 and TRBJ2-2 provide the parts outside the CDR3, is EAGVVQSPRYKIIEKKQPVAFWCNPISGHNTLYWYLQNLGQGPELLIRYENEEAVDDSQLPKDRFSAERLKGVDSTLKIQPAELGDSAVYLCASSGGLAGVAGELFFGEGSRLTVL.

With regard to this clone: Other DNA sequences in this sample translate to the same CDR3. V gene TRBV19 combines with J gene TRBJ1-1; no reliable D call. The V gene's germline CDR1 is LNHDA and CDR2 SQIVND (reference sequence). V lost 4 bases to trimming and J lost 1 base, with 10 bases between them. This CDR3 region has 14 residues. CDR3 loop: CASSRREGNTEAFF. The CDR3 nucleotides are TGTGCCAGTAGTAGACGGGAGGGGAACACTGAAGCTTTCTTT.

The chain has TRBV6-6 and TRBJ2-3, with D perhaps matching TRBD2 (6 bases). Germline-derived CDR1 and CDR2 are MNHNY and SVGAGI (reference sequence). Between the trimmed V and J ends, which lost 8 bases and 8 bases, there was a span of 23 bases. The CDR3 runs to 15 residues. CDR3 DNA: TGTGCCAGCGCCCAAATCCGGGAGCTTCTGGGTACGCAGTATTTT. Translated, it gives CASAQIRELLGTQYF.

The chain has TRBV15 and TRBJ2-3, with D maybe TRBD2 (7 bases). V was shortened by 1 base and J by 3 bases, with 14 bases between the two germline ends. From germline, CDR1 is LNHNV and CDR2 YYDKDF (reference sequence). The CDR3 loop spans 16 amino acids. The CDR3 loop is CATSRAGGQPTDTQYF. CDR3 DNA sequence: TGTGCCACCAGCAGAGCGGGAGGACAGCCGACAGATACGCAGTATTTT.

This clone was found once. This chain links TRBV9 with TRBJ1-3, with D hard to call. Germline CDR1 SGDLS, CDR2 YYNGEE. The CDR3 contains 16 residues. V was pared by 2 bases and J by 4 bases, with 16 bases between. The CDR3 sequence is CASSVMGDTRGNTIYF. CDR3 coding DNA: TGTGCCAGCAGCGTGATGGGAGACACTAGGGGAAACACCATATATTTT. Full variable domain (missing parts from reference TRBV9 and TRBJ1-3): DSGVTQTPKHLITATGQRVTLRCSPRSGDLSVYWYQQSLDQGLQFLIQYYNGEERAKGNILERFSAQQFPDLHSELNLSSLELGDSALYFCASSVMGDTRGNTIYFGEGSWLTVV.

The CDR3: CASSPGQEGYTF. The CDR3 bases are TGTGCCAGCTCACCAGGGCAAGAAGGCTACACCTTC. This chain connects TRBV18 to TRBJ1-2; D uncertain. Trimming took off 2 bases at V and 8 bases at J, with 9 bases between the two ends. The CDR3 runs 12 residues. Germline assignment: CDR1 KGHSH and CDR2 LQKENI.

V gene TRBV12-1 combines with J gene TRBJ1-2. TRBV12-1 is a known pseudogene. This CDR3 has 15 amino acids. DNA of the CDR3: TGTGCCAGCAGTCACCCGCCTTTTTCTGCGTATGGCTACACCTTC. Translating gives CASSHPPFSAYGYTF.

The V and J genes are TRBV18 and TRBJ1-5; D gene unclear. The germline V gene encodes CDR1 KGHSH and CDR2 LQKENI. The CDR3 length is 12 residues. Between the trimmed V and J ends, which lost 2 bases and 7 bases, there was a span of 6 bases. CDR3 DNA sequence: TGTGCCAGCTCACCAGGGCGACAGCCCCAGCATTTT. This encodes CASSPGRQPQHF.

J is TRBJ1-5 and V is TRBV4-3; perhaps TRBD1 as D (5 bases). The CDR3 is made up of 14 amino acids. CDR1 is LGHNA, CDR2 YSLEER, per germline. The V end lost 1 base, the J end lost 6 bases, and 10 bases lay between the germline ends. In DNA form, the CDR3 reads TGCGCCAGCAGCCAAGGACAGTTTGGTCAGCCCCAGCATTTT. Its protein product is CASSQGQFGQPQHF.

The chain uses TRBV7-2 and TRBJ1-1; 7 bases fit TRBD1. The CDR3 length is 16 residues. The trim removed 3 bases at V and 0 bases at J, leaving 7 bases unmatched. Germline values: CDR1 SGHTA, CDR2 FQGNSA. The DNA of the CDR3 is TGTGCCAGCAGCTTCCTGGGGACAGTCATGAACACTGAAGCTTTCTTT. Protein: CASSFLGTVMNTEAFF. Supplemented by reference TRBV7-2 and TRBJ1-1, the full variable domain reads GAGVSQSPSNKVTEKGKDVELRCDPISGHTALYWYRQSLGQGLEFLIYFQGNSAPDKSGLPSDRFSAERTGGSVSTLTIQRTQQEDSAVYLCASSFLGTVMNTEAFFGQGTRLTVV.

The chain carries TRBV6-2 or TRBV6-3 and TRBJ1-4, with TRBD1 matching over 9 bases. The CDR3 extends over 18 amino acids. Germline trimming cut 0 bases from V and 2 bases from J; bases unmatched to any gene: 7. The germline CDR1 and CDR2 sequences are MNHEY and SVGEGT. The DNA for the CDR3 is TGTGCCAGCAGTTACTCAAGAGGACAGGGGATTACTAATGAAAAACTGTTTTTT. It specifies CASSYSRGQGITNEKLFF.

The sample holds one count of this clone. The J gene is TRBJ2-3, the V gene TRBV7-9, with 14 bases fitting TRBD2. V shed 4 bases and J 1 base; nucleotides not matched to a gene: 10. The CDR3 is made up of 19 amino acids. Germline-derived CDR1 and CDR2 are SEHNR and FQNEAQ (reference sequence). CDR3 sequence (DNA): TGTGCCAGCAGCTCACGACTGCGACTAGCGGGAGGGCGCACAGATACGCAGTATTTT. Its protein product is CASSSRLRLAGGRTDTQYF.

The V and J genes are TRBV6-6 and TRBJ2-2; no clear D. CDR1 and CDR2 (germline): MNHNY, SVGAGI (reference sequence). The length of the CDR3 is 14 residues. V was pared by 5 bases and J by 1 base, with 8 bases between. The CDR3 here is CASSPTGNTGELFF. The CDR3 nucleotides are TGTGCCAGCAGTCCGACGGGGAACACCGGGGAGCTGTTTTTT.

The genes are TRBV6-2 or TRBV6-3 and TRBJ1-1; possible D gene TRBD1, 5 bases. V dropped 2 bases and J dropped 6 bases, with 16 bases sitting between them. The germline V gene has CDR1 MNHEY and CDR2 SVGEGT. The CDR3 loop spans 15 amino acids. The CDR3 protein is CASSYGGSSIPEAFF. The CDR3 DNA is TGTGCCAGCAGTTACGGGGGGTCAAGTATCCCTGAAGCTTTCTTT.

V gene TRBV19 combines with J gene TRBJ1-5; 7 bases fit TRBD1. CDR3 size: 15 residues. Looked up from germline, CDR1 is LNHDA and CDR2 is SQIVND (reference sequence). The V segment lost 10 bases and the J segment 4 bases; nucleotides outside the gene matches: 13. This CDR3 reads CATSKRQGFNQPQHF. The CDR3, as DNA: TGTGCCACCTCCAAACGACAGGGTTTTAATCAGCCCCAGCATTTT. Combining the CDR3 with reference TRBV19 and TRBJ1-5 gives the whole variable domain DGGITQSPKYLFRKEGQNVTLSCEQNLNHDAMYWYRQDPGQGLRLIYYSQIVNDFQKGDIAEGYSVSREKKESFPLTVTSAQKNPTAFYLCATSKRQGFNQPQHFGDGTRLSIL.

V gene TRBV13 combines with J gene TRBJ1-1; 8 positions match TRBD1. From germline, CDR1 is PRHDT and CDR2 FYEKMQ (reference sequence). J gave up 0 bases and V 4 bases, and 4 bases lay outside the gene matches. This CDR3 has 15 residues. The CDR3 is CASSSRTGMNTEAFF. The CDR3 region has the DNA TGTGCCAGCAGCTCCCGGACAGGGATGAACACTGAAGCTTTCTTT.

J is TRBJ1-1 and V is TRBV19, with TRBD1 identical over 7 bases. Germline V gene lookup returns CDR1 LNHDA and CDR2 SQIVND (reference sequence). This CDR3 is built from 12 residues. V trimming: 9 bases; J trimming: 1 base; junction bases outside the gene matches: 2. As DNA, the CDR3 is TGTGCCAGCCGGACAGGGAACACTGAAGCTTTCTTT. This codes for CASRTGNTEAFF.

This chain joins TRBV5-8 and TRBJ1-6; no clear D gene. The CDR3 is 14 residues long. V shed 4 bases and J shed 11 bases, with 16 bases lying between them. Germline V gene data show CDR1 as SGHTS and CDR2 as YDEGEE. For the CDR3, the DNA is TGTGCCAGCAGCCTGCAGGTCGCGGGGACACCCCTCCACTTT. This encodes CASSLQVAGTPLHF.

This clone turned up a few times. The chain employs TRBV18 and TRBJ1-1; D remains ambiguous. The CDR3 runs 14 residues. Trimming cost V 5 bases and J 1 base, with 11 bases left between them. The germline CDR1 and CDR2 sequences are KGHSH and LQKENI. The CDR3 reads CASSSRGENTEAFF. CDR3 DNA sequence: TGTGCCAGCTCATCCCGAGGTGAGAACACTGAAGCTTTCTTT.

The count of this clone is one. The gene calls are TRBV7-9 and TRBJ1-3; a possible D gene is TRBD1 (5 bases). Germline V gives CDR1 SEHNR, CDR2 FQNEAQ (reference sequence). This CDR3 region has 13 residues. V shed 5 bases and J shed 13 bases, with 18 bases lying between them. The chain's CDR3 is CASSQTALEKIYF. In DNA form, the CDR3 reads TGTGCCAGCAGCCAGACAGCTCTGGAAAAAATATATTTT.